This T cell receptor (beta chain) was recorded in a study of somatic mutations in cytotoxic T cells in rheumatoid arthritis. Study details: Patient blood (30 ml EDTA) was taken immediately after diagnosis and before treatment. The researchers flow-sorted some T-cell populations stained with V beta antibodies and got nearly 100% purity, and these included V beta1+ cells sequenced for TCRB.

The protocol was immunoSEQ multiplex PCR, while the TCRdb copy is restricted to in-frame clones and leaves out a portion. The table records under 25,000 clones, around 85% of them present only once. By share of the sample, this clone is medium-sized. The sample was CD8+ T cells sorted from blood. This clonotype originated in a woman aged 40-49 years with rheumatoid arthritis.

The CDR3 coding sequence is TGTGCCATCAGTGATTCCCTCGGTGGCTACACCTTC. Its translation is CAISDSLGGYTF. The genes are TRBV10-3 and TRBJ1-2; D not resolved. This CDR3 spans 12 amino acids. Germline lookup yields CDR1 ENHRY and CDR2 SYGVKD. The V gene lost 3 bases and the J gene lost 7 bases, with 9 bases spanning the gap.